This is a list of T cell receptor beta chains from one sample in a study of cytomegalovirus exposure and HLA in healthy donors. Measured with immunoSEQ multiplex PCR; TCRdb has only the in-frame clones, and not every one. The table includes around 45,000 clones, 51% detected once. Source material: PBMCs. These receptors came from a man between 60 and 70 years old in good health and CMV-seronegative. CDR3s include the opening cysteine and the closing phenylalanine or tryptophan. A D gene is named only where the DNA matches it firmly. Some rows have no size entry. The others give once, few or many, or a class for an expanded clone.

d_gene | abundance | j_gene | v_gene | CDR3aa | CDR3nt
NA | NA | TRBJ2-2 | TRBV30 | CAWSHAVGELFF | TGTGCCTGGAGTCATGCGGTCGGGGAGCTGTTTTTT
NA | few | TRBJ1-5 | TRBV2 | CASSEASSNQPQHF | TGTGCCAGCAGTGAAGCTTCTAGTAATCAGCCCCAGCATTTT
NA | NA | TRBJ2-7 | TRBV5-1 | CASSSEPEGEQYF | TGCGCCAGCTCATCGGAGCCAGAGGGCGAGCAGTACTTC
TRBD1 | NA | TRBJ2-1 | TRBV7-9 | CASSSGTGVAEQFF | TGTGCCAGCAGCTCCGGGACAGGAGTCGCTGAGCAGTTCTTC
TRBD2 | few | TRBJ2-7 | TRBV4-1 | CASSQRSGSSYEQYF | TGCGCCAGCAGCCAAAGAAGCGGGAGCTCCTACGAGCAGTACTTC
TRBD2 | NA | TRBJ2-1 | TRBV4-2 | CASSQAGTRTYNEQFF | TGTGCCAGCAGCCAGGCCGGGACTAGGACCTACAATGAGCAGTTCTTC
TRBD1 | NA | TRBJ2-1 | TRBV27 | CAVYRAGGDNEQFF | TGTGCCGTGTATCGGGCAGGGGGTGACAATGAGCAGTTCTTC
NA | NA | TRBJ2-2 | TRBV27 | CASRQGRSGELFF | TGTGCCAGCAGACAGGGACGGTCCGGGGAGCTGTTTTTT
TRBD1 | NA | TRBJ1-2 | TRBV7-2 | CASSRSLGQGRGYTF | TGTGCCAGCAGCCGGAGCCTGGGACAGGGCCGTGGCTACACCTTC
TRBD1 | NA | TRBJ1-1 | TRBV5-1 | CASSLRQGATPFGEAFF | TGCGCCAGCAGCCTCCGACAGGGGGCCACTCCCTTCGGTGAAGCTTTCTTT
TRBD1 | NA | TRBJ1-1 | TRBV6-1 | CASRRDRVTTEAFF | TGTGCCAGCAGGAGGGACAGGGTAACCACTGAAGCTTTCTTT
NA | few | TRBJ1-3 | TRBV7-9 | CASSFSTSGSSGNTIYF | TGTGCCAGCAGCTTCAGCACATCGGGATCCTCTGGAAACACCATATATTTT
TRBD1 | few | TRBJ2-5 | TRBV5-6 | CASSPGQYQETQYF | TGTGCCAGCAGCCCGGGACAGTACCAAGAGACCCAGTACTTC
NA | NA | TRBJ2-2 | TRBV7-2 | CASSLAQGSNTGELFF | TGTGCCAGCAGCTTAGCGCAGGGGTCGAACACCGGGGAGCTGTTTTTT
TRBD1 | few | TRBJ1-1 | TRBV5-1 | CASSLTGVGEAFF | TGCGCCAGCAGCCTAACAGGGGTTGGTGAAGCTTTCTTT
NA | NA | TRBJ2-2 | TRBV5-1 | CASSQNTEYTGELFF | TGCGCCAGCAGCCAGAATACAGAGTACACCGGGGAGCTGTTTTTT
NA | few | TRBJ2-1 | TRBV7-6 | CASSFSGDVGEQFF | TGTGCCAGCAGCTTTTCGGGGGACGTGGGTGAGCAGTTCTTC
NA | NA | TRBJ2-7 | TRBV5-1 | CASSPDSAYEQYF | TGCGCCAGCAGCCCGGACAGCGCCTACGAGCAGTACTTC
TRBD2 | NA | TRBJ2-5 | TRBV7-2 | CASSLGGLAGGIQETQYF | TGTGCCAGCAGCTTAGGGGGACTAGCGGGAGGGATTCAAGAGACCCAGTACTTC
TRBD1 | NA | TRBJ1-4 | TRBV29-1 | CSVEDRGDREDRTNEKLFF | TGCAGCGTTGAAGATCGGGGGGACAGGGAGGACCGGACTAATGAAAAACTGTTTTTT
NA | NA | TRBJ1-1 | TRBV2 | CASSAIVNTEAFF | TGTGCCAGCAGTGCTATCGTGAACACTGAAGCTTTCTTT
NA | NA | TRBJ2-5 | TRBV6-1 | CASSVRGTQETQYF | TGTGCCAGCAGTGTTAGGGGGACACAAGAGACCCAGTACTTC
TRBD2 | few | TRBJ2-5 | TRBV6-1 | CASDRTSGRETQYF | TGTGCCAGTGACCGGACTAGCGGGAGGGAGACCCAGTACTTC
TRBD1 | few | TRBJ2-3 | TRBV4-2 | CASSQPTGGLGDTQYF | TGTGCCAGCAGCCAGCCGACAGGGGGTTTAGGGGATACGCAGTATTTT
NA | few | TRBJ2-1 | TRBV2 | CASGQYNEQFF | TGTGCCAGCGGACAGTACAATGAGCAGTTCTTC
NA | NA | TRBJ2-7 | TRBV5-6 | CASSYDRSYEQYF | TGTGCCAGCAGCTATGACAGGTCCTACGAGCAGTACTTC
NA | NA | TRBJ2-1 | TRBV28 | CASSPTWTANEQFF | TGTGCCAGCAGTCCTACTTGGACAGCCAATGAGCAGTTCTTC
NA | few | TRBJ1-1 | TRBV7-8 | CASSEVGGSTEAFF | TGTGCCAGCAGCGAGGTCGGAGGGTCCACTGAAGCTTTCTTT
TRBD1 | few | TRBJ2-1 | TRBV5-4 | CASSNPGTGTSSYNEQFF | TGTGCCAGCAGCAACCCCGGGACAGGAACGAGCTCCTACAATGAGCAGTTCTTC
NA | NA | TRBJ1-4 | TRBV27 | CASSLWGGGEKLFF | TGTGCCAGCAGTTTATGGGGGGGAGGTGAAAAACTGTTTTTT
TRBD2 | NA | TRBJ2-1 | TRBV9 | CASSVGSGRSSEQFF | TGTGCCAGCAGCGTAGGTAGCGGGAGATCTAGTGAGCAGTTCTTC
TRBD2 | NA | TRBJ2-1 | TRBV7-9 | CASSLRSGRGNEQFF | TGTGCCAGCAGCTTAAGAAGCGGGAGGGGTAATGAGCAGTTCTTC
NA | NA | TRBJ2-1 | TRBV29-1 | CSVAAGTTYNEQFF | TGCAGCGTCGCCGCCGGGACAACCTACAATGAGCAGTTCTTC
NA | NA | TRBJ2-1 | TRBV10-2 | CASSAGTSVLNEQFF | TGCGCCAGCAGCGCCGGGACATCCGTTTTGAATGAGCAGTTCTTC
TRBD1 | NA | TRBJ2-7 | TRBV28 | CASSSQQGSHYEQYF | TGTGCCAGCAGTTCCCAACAGGGGTCCCACTACGAGCAGTACTTC
NA | NA | TRBJ2-1 | TRBV6-1 | CATYRGGSYNEQFF | TGTGCCACGTACAGGGGGGGGTCCTACAATGAGCAGTTCTTC
TRBD1 | NA | TRBJ1-5 | TRBV27 | CATRADRETQPQHF | TGTGCCACCAGGGCGGACAGGGAAACACAGCCCCAGCATTTT
NA | many | TRBJ1-1 | TRBV2 | CASRASWASNTEAFF | TGTGCCAGCAGGGCATCGTGGGCATCGAACACTGAAGCTTTCTTT
NA | NA | TRBJ1-5 | TRBV4-1 | CASSQDLTVSGQPQHF | TGCGCCAGCAGCCAAGATCTTACCGTGTCGGGGCAGCCCCAGCATTTT
NA | NA | TRBJ2-7 | TRBV21-1 | CASSKRGTTSYEQYF | TGTGCCAGCAGCAAAAGGGGGACGACCTCCTACGAGCAGTACTTC
TRBD2 | NA | TRBJ2-7 | TRBV7-9 | CASSLRDYKYEQYF | TGTGCCAGCAGCCTCCGGGACTACAAATACGAGCAGTACTTC
NA | NA | TRBJ1-1 | TRBV18 | CASSPHPGTEAFF | TGTGCCAGCTCACCACACCCGGGGACTGAAGCTTTCTTT
NA | once | TRBJ2-1 | TRBV29-1 | CSVEGASSYNEQFF | TGCAGCGTTGAAGGGGCGAGCTCCTACAATGAGCAGTTCTTC
TRBD1 | NA | TRBJ1-2 | TRBV6-5 | CASSYGDRGGYTF | TGTGCCAGCAGTTACGGGGACAGGGGCGGCTACACCTTC
TRBD1 | few | TRBJ2-5 | TRBV6-5 | CASYPDRVYQETQYF | TGTGCCAGCTACCCGGACAGGGTATACCAAGAGACCCAGTACTTC
TRBD1 | few | TRBJ1-2 | TRBV19 | CASTHGTEFYGYTF | TGTGCCAGTACTCACGGGACAGAGTTCTATGGCTACACCTTC
NA | few | TRBJ1-5 | TRBV25-1 | CASSPGGFNQPQHF | TGTGCCAGCAGCCCCGGCGGGTTCAATCAGCCCCAGCATTTT
TRBD1 | NA | TRBJ1-4 | TRBV10-2 | CASSKTGRYEKLFF | TGCGCCAGCAGTAAGACAGGGAGGTATGAAAAACTGTTTTTT
TRBD2 | NA | TRBJ2-1 | TRBV30 | CAWSVGAGDEQFF | TGTGCCTGGAGTGTTGGGGCGGGAGACGAGCAGTTCTTC
NA | NA | TRBJ1-2 | TRBV6-5 | CASSYRGSYYGYTF | TGTGCCAGCAGTTACAGGGGCTCGTACTATGGCTACACCTTC
TRBD2 | NA | TRBJ2-7 | TRBV5-1 | CASSPVSGRYEQYF | TGCGCCAGCAGCCCGGTGAGCGGGAGATACGAGCAGTACTTC
NA | few | TRBJ2-6 | TRBV4-2 | CASSQDPGKGANVLTF | TGTGCCAGCAGCCAAGATCCGGGGAAAGGGGCCAACGTCCTGACTTTC
NA | NA | TRBJ1-3 | TRBV29-1 | CSVDGASGNTIYF | TGCAGCGTTGATGGGGCCTCTGGAAACACCATATATTTT
NA | NA | TRBJ2-5 | TRBV27 | CASSYSYQETQYF | TGTGCCAGCAGTTACTCGTACCAAGAGACCCAGTACTTC
NA | NA | TRBJ1-1 | TRBV30 | CAWSEGFAEAFF | TGTGCCTGGAGCGAGGGTTTCGCTGAAGCTTTCTTT
TRBD1 | NA | TRBJ2-5 | TRBV5-1 | CASSAVTGGETQYF | TGCGCCAGCAGCGCTGTTACAGGGGGAGAGACCCAGTACTTC
NA | few | TRBJ2-7 | TRBV4-2 | CASSQDLQGSLSVQYF | TGTGCCAGCAGCCAAGATCTGCAGGGCAGTCTTTCCGTGCAGTACTTC
NA | few | TRBJ1-1 | TRBV28 | CASTRGWDTEAFF | TGTGCCAGCACCAGAGGGTGGGACACTGAAGCTTTCTTT
TRBD1 | NA | TRBJ1-1 | TRBV18 | CASSRDRVNTEAFF | TGTGCCAGCTCACGGGACAGGGTGAACACTGAAGCTTTCTTT